This is a list of T cell receptor beta chains from one sample in a study of control samples from healthy donors and cancer patients. Data came from immunoSEQ multiplex PCR; TCRdb stores just in-frame clones and leaves some out. Of more than 150,000 clones listed, about 94% are singletons. Sample: blood. These receptors came from a woman younger than 45 in good health. Both conserved end residues are part of each CDR3. D genes are given only for firm matches. Clone size, where shown, is once, few, many, or a class for clones that have expanded.

d_call j_call v_call clone_size cdr3_nt cdr3_aa
TRBD1 TRBJ2-1 TRBV6-6 NA TGTGCCAGCAGTCAAAACAGGGGATCCTACAATGAGCAGTTCTTC CASSQNRGSYNEQFF
NA TRBJ2-3 TRBV4-3 NA TGCGCCAGCAGCCAAGATAAAGGTAGTTCGAAGCAGTATTTT CASSQDKGSSKQYF
NA TRBJ1-1 TRBV30 NA TGTGCCTGGAGTGTACAGGGCCAGGGGAGTACTGAAGCTTTCTTT CAWSVQGQGSTEAFF
NA TRBJ2-7 TRBV30 NA TGTGCTCTAGCTGGCGGATCCTACGAGCAGTACTTC CALAGGSYEQYF
NA TRBJ2-1 TRBV4-1 NA TGCGCCAGCAGCCAAGGCCTCCGGGACAATGAGCAGTTCTTC CASSQGLRDNEQFF
NA TRBJ1-5 TRBV5-6 NA TGTGCCAGCAGCTTTGGGCGGGGGGGTACCAGCAATCAGCCCCAGCATTTT CASSFGRGGTSNQPQHF
TRBD1 TRBJ1-4 TRBV5-1 NA TGCGCCAGCAGCTTGTCCGGGACAGGGCGTGAAAAACTGTTTTTT CASSLSGTGREKLFF
NA TRBJ2-2 TRBV12-3/TRBV12-4 NA TGTGCCAGCAGTTTGGTGACCGGGGAGCTGTTTTTT CASSLVTGELFF
NA TRBJ1-2 TRBV14 NA TGTGCCAGCAGCCAAGATCGGGTCAGCTACACCTTC CASSQDRVSYTF
NA TRBJ2-3 TRBV21-1 NA TGTGCCAGCACCGTTCGGGCAGATACGCAGTATTTT CASTVRADTQYF
TRBD1 TRBJ1-2 TRBV28 few TGTGCCAGCAGTCCATCGACAGGGGGAGGCTACACCTTC CASSPSTGGGYTF
NA TRBJ2-6 TRBV7-2 NA TGTGCCAGCAGCTTACCCAACTCTGGGGCCAACGTCCTGACTTTC CASSLPNSGANVLTF
TRBD1 TRBJ1-2 TRBV28 NA TGTGCCAGCAGTCCGAACGGACAGGGCAGGGGAGGCTACACCTTC CASSPNGQGRGGYTF
TRBD1 TRBJ2-7 TRBV2 NA TGTGCCAGCAGGATGGGACAGGGGAATCCCTACGAGCAGTACTTC CASRMGQGNPYEQYF
TRBD1 TRBJ2-5 TRBV5-4 NA TGTGCCAGCAGCTTGTCGCTCAGGGGGCTGGAGACCCAGTACTTC CASSLSLRGLETQYF
TRBD1 TRBJ1-2 TRBV28 NA TGTGCCAGCGACAGGGGGGACTATGGCTACACCTTC CASDRGDYGYTF
NA TRBJ1-1 TRBV5-6 NA TGTGCCAGCAGCTTGGGGCACCAAAACACTGAAGCTTTCTTT CASSLGHQNTEAFF
NA TRBJ1-3 TRBV28 NA TGTGCCAGCAGGACCGAAAACACCATATATTTT CASRTENTIYF